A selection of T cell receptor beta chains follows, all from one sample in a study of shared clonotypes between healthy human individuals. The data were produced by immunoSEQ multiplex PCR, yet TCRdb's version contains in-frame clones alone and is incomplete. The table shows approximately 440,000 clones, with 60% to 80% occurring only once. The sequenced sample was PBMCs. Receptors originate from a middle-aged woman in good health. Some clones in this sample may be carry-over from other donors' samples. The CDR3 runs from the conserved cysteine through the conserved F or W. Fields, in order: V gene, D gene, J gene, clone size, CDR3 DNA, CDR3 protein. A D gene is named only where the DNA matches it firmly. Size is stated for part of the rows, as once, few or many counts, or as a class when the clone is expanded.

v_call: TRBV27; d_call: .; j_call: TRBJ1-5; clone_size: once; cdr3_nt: TGTGCCAGCAGTTCCGGAGCTCAGCCCCAGCATTTT; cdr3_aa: CASSSGAQPQHF
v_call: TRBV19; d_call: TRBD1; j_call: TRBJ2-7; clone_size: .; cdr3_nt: TGTGCCAGTTTTTGGGACAGGGTCTTCGAGCAGTACTTC; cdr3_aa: CASFWDRVFEQYF
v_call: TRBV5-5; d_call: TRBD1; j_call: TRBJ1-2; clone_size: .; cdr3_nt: TGTGCCAGCAGCACTCAGGGGGAGGGCTACACCTTC; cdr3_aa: CASSTQGEGYTF
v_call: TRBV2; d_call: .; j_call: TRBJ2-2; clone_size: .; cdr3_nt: TGTGCCAGCAGTGGCACAGCAACGAACACCGGGGAGCTGTTTTTT; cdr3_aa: CASSGTATNTGELFF
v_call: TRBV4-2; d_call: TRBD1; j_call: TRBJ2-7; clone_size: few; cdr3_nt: TGTGCCAGCAGCCCCCAGACAGGGGGCCCAGACGAGCAGTACTTC; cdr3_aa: CASSPQTGGPDEQYF
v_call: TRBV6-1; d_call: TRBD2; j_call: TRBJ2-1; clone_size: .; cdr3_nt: TGTGCCAGCAGAATAACTAGCGACAATGAGCAGTTCTTC; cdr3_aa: CASRITSDNEQFF
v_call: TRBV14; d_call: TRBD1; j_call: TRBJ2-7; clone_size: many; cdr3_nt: TGTGCCAGCAGCCGGGACAGAAACTACGAGCAGTACTTC; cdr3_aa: CASSRDRNYEQYF
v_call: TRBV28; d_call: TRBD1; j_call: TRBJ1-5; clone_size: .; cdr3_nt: TGTGCCAGCAGTTTATTTCGGACAGGGGGCAATCAGCCCCAGCATTTT; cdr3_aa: CASSLFRTGGNQPQHF
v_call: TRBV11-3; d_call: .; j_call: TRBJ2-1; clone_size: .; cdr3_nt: TGTGCCAGCAGTCCGGGGAGCTCCTACAATGAGCAGTTCTTC; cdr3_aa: CASSPGSSYNEQFF
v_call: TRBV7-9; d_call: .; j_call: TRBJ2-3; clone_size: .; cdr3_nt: TGTGCCAGCAGCACTAGCCAATTAGTATATACGCAGTATTTT; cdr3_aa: CASSTSQLVYTQYF
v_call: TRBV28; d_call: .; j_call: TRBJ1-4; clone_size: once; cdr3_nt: TGTGCCAGCAGCCTGAGGGCTGAAAAACTGTTTTTT; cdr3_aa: CASSLRAEKLFF
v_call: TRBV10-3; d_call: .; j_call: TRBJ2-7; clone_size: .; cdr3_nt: TGTGCCATCAGTGAGACTAGTCACGAGCAGTACTTC; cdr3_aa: CAISETSHEQYF
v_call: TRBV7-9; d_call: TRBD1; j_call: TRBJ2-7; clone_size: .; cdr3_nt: TGTGCCAGCACCCCAAGGGGACAGTCCTACGAGCAGTACTTC; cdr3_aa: CASTPRGQSYEQYF
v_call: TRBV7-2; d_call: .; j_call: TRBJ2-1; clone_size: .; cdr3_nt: TGTGCCAGCAGCTCAGGCACTCGGACGGTTTACAATGAGCAGTTCTTC; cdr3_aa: CASSSGTRTVYNEQFF
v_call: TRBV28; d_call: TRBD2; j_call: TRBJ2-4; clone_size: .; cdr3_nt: TGTGCCAGCAGTCCTCGTTTCGGGGGGTTGAACATTCAGTACTTC; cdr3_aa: CASSPRFGGLNIQYF
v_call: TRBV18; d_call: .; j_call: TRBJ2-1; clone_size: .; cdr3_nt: TGTGCCAGCTCTCCTGGCGAGGGTGAGCAGTTCTTC; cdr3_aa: CASSPGEGEQFF
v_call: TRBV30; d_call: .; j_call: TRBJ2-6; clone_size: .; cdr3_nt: TGTGCCTGGAGCGGGGAGTCTGGGGCCAACGTCCTGACTTTC; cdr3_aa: CAWSGESGANVLTF
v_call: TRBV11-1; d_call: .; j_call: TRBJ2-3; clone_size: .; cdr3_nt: TGTGCCACCACCAACTTCGACAGGTATACGCAGTATTTT; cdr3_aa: CATTNFDRYTQYF
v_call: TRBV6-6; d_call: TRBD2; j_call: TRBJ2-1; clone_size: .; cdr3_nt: TGTGCCAGTAGCGGGGGAGGGAATGAGCAGTTCTTC; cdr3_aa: CASSGGGNEQFF
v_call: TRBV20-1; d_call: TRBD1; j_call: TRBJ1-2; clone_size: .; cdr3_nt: TGCAGTGTCAGGGGGAACGATGGCTACACCTTC; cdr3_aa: CSVRGNDGYTF
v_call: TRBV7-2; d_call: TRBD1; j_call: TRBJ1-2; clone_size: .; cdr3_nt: TGTGCCAGCAGCTTAGGAGGGACAGGGAGAAATTATGGCTACACCTTC; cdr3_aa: CASSLGGTGRNYGYTF
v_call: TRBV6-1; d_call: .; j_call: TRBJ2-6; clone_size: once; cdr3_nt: TGTGCCAGCAGTTTGATAACGTCTGGGGCCAACGTCCTGACTTTC; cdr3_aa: CASSLITSGANVLTF
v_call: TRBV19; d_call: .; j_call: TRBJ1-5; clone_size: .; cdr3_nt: TGTGCCAGTACTGGGACGGGGAATCAGCCCCAGCATTTT; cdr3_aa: CASTGTGNQPQHF
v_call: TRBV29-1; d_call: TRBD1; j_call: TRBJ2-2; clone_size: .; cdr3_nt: TGCAGCGTTGGGAAGACAGGGGCTGAGGGAACCGGGGAGCTGTTTTTT; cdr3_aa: CSVGKTGAEGTGELFF
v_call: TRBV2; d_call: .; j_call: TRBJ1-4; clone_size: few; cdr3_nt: TGTGCCAGCAGCCAGGGAGGGGCTGAAAAACTGTTTTTT; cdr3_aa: CASSQGGAEKLFF
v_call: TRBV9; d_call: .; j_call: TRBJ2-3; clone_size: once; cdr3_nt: TGTGCCAGCAGCGTAGGGGTCGCTAGCCCAGATACGCAGTATTTT; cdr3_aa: CASSVGVASPDTQYF
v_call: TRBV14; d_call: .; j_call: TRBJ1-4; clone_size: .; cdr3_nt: TGTGCCAGCAGTGACAGCGTAGGTTTTTTT; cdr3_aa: CASSDSVGFF
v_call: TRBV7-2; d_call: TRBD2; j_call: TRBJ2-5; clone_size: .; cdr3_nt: TGTGCCAGCAGCTTAGAGTATCCTAGCGGCCAAGAGACCCAGTACTTC; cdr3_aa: CASSLEYPSGQETQYF
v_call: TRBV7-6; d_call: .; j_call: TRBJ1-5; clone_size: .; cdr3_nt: TGTGCCAGCAGCCCCCTAGGGAATAGCAATCAGCCCCAGCATTTT; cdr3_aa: CASSPLGNSNQPQHF
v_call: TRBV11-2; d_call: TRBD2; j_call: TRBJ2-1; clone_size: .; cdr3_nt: TGTGCCAGCAGCTTGGCGGGGGGTTTCTACAATGAGCAGTTCTTC; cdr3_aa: CASSLAGGFYNEQFF
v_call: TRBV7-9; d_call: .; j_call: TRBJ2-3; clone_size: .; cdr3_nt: TGTGCCAGCAGCTATAATTTGGCGACGGTCCCAGATACGCAGTATTTT; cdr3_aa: CASSYNLATVPDTQYF
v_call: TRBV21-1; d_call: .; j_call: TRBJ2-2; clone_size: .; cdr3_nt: TGTGCCAGCAGCGAGCGGGCTAGCGGGAGGGCCCGGGATACCGGGGAGCTGTTTTTT; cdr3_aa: CASSERASGRARDTGELFF
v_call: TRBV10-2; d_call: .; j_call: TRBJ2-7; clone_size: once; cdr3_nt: TGCGCCAGCAGCCCACCTCAGTTCTACGAGCAGTACTTC; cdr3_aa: CASSPPQFYEQYF
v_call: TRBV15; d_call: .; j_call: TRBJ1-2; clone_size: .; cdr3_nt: TGTGCCACCAGCAGAGATCGGGGTTCGTCAGTCTATGGCTACACCTTC; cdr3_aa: CATSRDRGSSVYGYTF
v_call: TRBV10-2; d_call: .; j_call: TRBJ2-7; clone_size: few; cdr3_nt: TGCGCCAGCAGTGAGTTTAGCGGCCCCTACGAGCAGTACTTC; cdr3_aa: CASSEFSGPYEQYF
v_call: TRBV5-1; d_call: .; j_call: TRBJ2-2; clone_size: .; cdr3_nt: TGCGCCAGCAGTCCCGGAGCGAGTAACACCGGGGAGCTGTTTTTT; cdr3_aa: CASSPGASNTGELFF
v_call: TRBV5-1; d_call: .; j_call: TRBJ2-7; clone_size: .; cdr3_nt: TGCGCCAGCAGCTTTTTAAGCACGAGCTCCTACGAGCAGTACTTC; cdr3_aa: CASSFLSTSSYEQYF
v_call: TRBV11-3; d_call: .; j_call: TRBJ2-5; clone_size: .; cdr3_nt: TGTGCCAGCAGCCTTTCTACAGGGTTCCAAGAGACCCAGTACTTC; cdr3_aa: CASSLSTGFQETQYF
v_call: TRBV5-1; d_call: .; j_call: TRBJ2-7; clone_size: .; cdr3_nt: TGCGCCAGCAGCTCTGGACCAGGGGACGAGCAGTACTTC; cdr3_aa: CASSSGPGDEQYF
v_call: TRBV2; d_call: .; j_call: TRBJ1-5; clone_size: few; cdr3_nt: TGTGCCAGCAGTGGGCAGGTTCTCTATCAGCCCCAGCATTTT; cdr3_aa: CASSGQVLYQPQHF
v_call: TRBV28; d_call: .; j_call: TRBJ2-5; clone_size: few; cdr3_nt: TGTGCCAGCAGATCTCGAGGGGGGGAGGCCCAGTACTTC; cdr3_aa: CASRSRGGEAQYF
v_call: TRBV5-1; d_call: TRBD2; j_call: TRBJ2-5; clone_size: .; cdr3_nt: TGCGCCAGCAGCTTGGGCCTTGCGGGAGTTCAGGAGACCCAGTACTTC; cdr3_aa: CASSLGLAGVQETQYF
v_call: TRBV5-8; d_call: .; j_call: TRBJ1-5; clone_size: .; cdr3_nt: TGTGCCAGCAGCTTCACCTACCAGGGGACCAATCAGCCCCAGCATTTT; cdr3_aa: CASSFTYQGTNQPQHF
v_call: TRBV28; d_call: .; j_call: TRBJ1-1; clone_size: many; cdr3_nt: TGTGCCAGCAGTTTCCCCGGGTCGGACACTGAAGCTTTCTTT; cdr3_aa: CASSFPGSDTEAFF